This passage covers 19 T cell receptor beta chains from one sample sequenced in a study of blood T cells in healthy people across ages. PCR was performed a second time for 7 to 11 cycles using a sample-barcoded 5' primer and a J-beta primer mix. One entry per CDR3 protein, called by TCRdb with MiXCR from the 5' RACE reads. The repertoire holds hundreds of thousands of distinct CDR3 sequences, over 40% seen once, with less than 15% in the top ten. Sequenced input: blood. All receptors come from a woman of 80 years or more in good health.

V usage is TRBV29-1 and J usage is TRBJ2-1, with 7 positions matching TRBD1. Germline V gives CDR1 SQVTM, CDR2 ANQGSEA. The CDR3 is 13 residues long. Unmatched junction bases numbered 1, after V lost 4 bases and J lost 1 base. Here the CDR3 DNA reads TGCAGCGTTGTGGGACAGTCCTACAATGAGCAGTTCTTC. Its translation is CSVVGQSYNEQFF.

The sample holds many counts of this clonotype. The V and J genes are TRBV2 and TRBJ2-1; TRBD2 matches 8 bases. The CDR3 length is 13 residues. Germline loops: CDR1 SNHLY, CDR2 FYNNEI. The CDR3 DNA follows: TGTGTCACCCGGGAGGGAGGCCTCAATGAGCAGTTCTTC. Translating it yields CVTREGGLNEQFF.

This clonotype has ten or more counts. The CDR3 spells CSVELSSGTYNEQFF. CDR3 nucleotide sequence: TGCAGCGTTGAATTGAGTAGCGGCACCTACAATGAGCAGTTCTTC. The rearrangement joins TRBV29-1 to TRBJ2-1; weak D call: TRBD2 (6 bases). The CDR3 covers 15 residues. Between the trimmed V and J ends, which lost 2 bases and 2 bases, there was a span of 13 bases. Germline CDR1 reads SQVTM; CDR2 reads ANQGSEA.

The rearrangement uses TRBV3-1 and TRBJ1-5; no definite D call. Germline assignment: CDR1 LGHDT and CDR2 YNNKEL (reference sequence). Trimming pared 0 bases from V and 5 bases from J, leaving 5 bases between. This CDR3 spans 13 amino acids. As DNA, the CDR3 is TGTGCCAGCAGCCAAGATCTTGATCAGCCCCAGCATTTT. Amino acid sequence: CASSQDLDQPQHF.

The chain links TRBV28 to TRBJ2-4; tentative D call: TRBD2 (5 bases). The J call may not be correct, given that the DNA end is closer to TRBJ2-7. CDR1 and CDR2 (germline): MDHEN, SYDVKM. The CDR3 contains 13 residues. CDR3 region: CASSSGSTFEQYF. As DNA, the CDR3 is TGTGCCAGCAGTTCGGGGTCCACGTTCGAGCAGTACTTC.

Regarding this clonotype: A read error may be the cause here, since a much bigger clone is one base away. The CDR3 loop reads CASGLGGPFYGYTF. The DNA of the CDR3 is TGTGCCAGCGGTTTGGGGGGGCCGTTCTATGGCTACACCTTC. This chain connects TRBV12-3 or TRBV12-4 to TRBJ1-2, with a possible D match to TRBD1 (6 bases). The CDR3 runs 14 residues.

V usage is TRBV20-1 and J usage is TRBJ2-7; D is tentatively TRBD1 or TRBD2 (5 bases each). Deletions cut 3 bases from V and 2 bases from J, with 11 bases between. Germline loops: CDR1 DFQATT, CDR2 SNEGSKA (reference sequence). The CDR3 covers 13 residues. The CDR3 spells CSASQGATYEQYF. The CDR3 DNA follows: TGCAGTGCTAGTCAGGGAGCCACCTACGAGCAGTACTTC.

This clonotype has ten or more counts. This chain connects TRBV5-1 to TRBJ2-3, with a possible D match to TRBD1 (5 bases). CDR3 length: 14 amino acids. The V gene lost 2 bases and the J gene lost 2 bases, with 9 bases spanning the gap. The V gene's germline CDR1 is SGHRS and CDR2 YFSETQ. The DNA of the CDR3 is TGCGCCAGCAGCTTAGACAGCGCCACAGATACGCAGTATTTT. This encodes CASSLDSATDTQYF.

In the case of this clonotype: In this CDR3 the conserved last residue, phenylalanine or tryptophan, is missing, so a read error is likely. The limits of the CDR3 on the DNA are not certain, so only TCRdb's listed CDR3 is given. This sequence joins TRBV29-1 and TRBJ2-1; the D segment call TRBD2 is taken from the table without a DNA check. CDR1 SQVTM and CDR2 ANQGSEA come from the germline V gene. Ends included, the CDR3 has 10 residues. Here the CDR3 reads CSVGTSGRFL.

The chain employs TRBV10-3 and TRBJ2-2; 9 nucleotides align to TRBD1. After removal of 3 bases from V and 8 bases from J, the junction contained 7 bases not matched to a gene. The CDR3 is 15 residues long. Germline V CDR1 and CDR2: ENHRY, SYGVKD. This CDR3 is CAISDPGTGPGELFF. DNA for the CDR3: TGTGCCATCAGTGATCCAGGGACAGGGCCGGGGGAGCTGTTTTTT.

The V and J genes are TRBV19 and TRBJ1-5; D ambiguous. V was trimmed by 2 bases and J by 6 bases, leaving 8 bases between them. CDR3 length: 13 amino acids. Germline V gene lookup returns CDR1 LNHDA and CDR2 SQIVND (reference sequence). CDR3 sequence (DNA): TGTGCCAGTAGTATATCGGTCTCTCAGCCCCAGCATTTT. Protein product: CASSISVSQPQHF.

V gene TRBV7-2 combines with J gene TRBJ2-7; a possible D gene is TRBD2 (7 bases). V was clipped by 3 bases and J by 5 bases, with 11 bases between them. Germline loops: CDR1 SGHTA, CDR2 FQGNSA. The length of the CDR3 is 13 residues. CDR3 sequence: CASSFWGGHEQYF. Here the CDR3 DNA reads TGTGCCAGCAGCTTTTGGGGGGGCCACGAGCAGTACTTC.

The genes are TRBV18 and TRBJ2-1, with D possibly being TRBD2 (5 bases). This CDR3 comprises 15 residues. Germline CDR1 reads KGHSH; CDR2 reads LQKENI. Trimming took off 5 bases at V and 6 bases at J, with 17 bases between the two ends. The CDR3 loop is CASSALKGRGNEQFF. CDR3 bases: TGTGCCAGCTCAGCCCTAAAAGGACGGGGCAATGAGCAGTTCTTC.

The V call is TRBV12-3 or TRBV12-4, the J call TRBJ2-2; 7 nucleotides agree with TRBD1. The CDR3 loop spans 15 amino acids. Trimming cost V 6 bases and J 0 bases; bases outside gene matches: 4. The CDR3 DNA follows: TGTGCCAGCAGAGGACAGGCCGCGAACACCGGGGAGCTGTTTTTT. Encoded protein: CASRGQAANTGELFF.

This clonotype appeared many times. The gene calls are TRBV29-1 and TRBJ2-1; weak D call: TRBD1 (5 bases). Trimming took 3 bases from V and 8 from J, leaving 8 bases between them. CDR3 length equals 11 residues. Germline assignment: CDR1 SQVTM and CDR2 ANQGSEA. The DNA of the CDR3 is TGCAGCGTTGACAGGGCGGATGAGCAGTTCTTC. It yields the protein CSVDRADEQFF.

This clonotype was seen at least ten times. The rearrangement uses TRBV5-1 and TRBJ1-1; D possibly corresponds to TRBD1 (6 bases). The CDR3 runs to 14 residues. With 3 bases removed from V and 8 bases from J, the gap between germline ends came to 17 bases. The germline V gene encodes CDR1 SGHRS and CDR2 YFSETQ. CDR3 residues: CASSWMTGQGEAFF. The CDR3 DNA reads TGCGCCAGCAGCTGGATGACAGGTCAAGGGGAAGCTTTCTTT.

V usage is TRBV25-1 and J usage is TRBJ2-7; weak D call: TRBD2 (5 bases). This CDR3 spans 13 amino acids. Germline CDR1 MGHDK, CDR2 SYGVNS. V shed 7 bases and J shed 0 bases, with 10 bases lying between them. CDR3 region: CASTPGNSYEQYF. CDR3 sequence (DNA): TGTGCCAGCACACCGGGGAACTCCTACGAGCAGTACTTC.

This clonotype showed up many times. This chain joins TRBV14 and TRBJ2-7; 9 bases line up with TRBD2. The J segment lost 4 bases and the V segment lost 1 base, leaving 5 bases of the junction unmatched. Germline V gene lookup returns CDR1 SGHDN and CDR2 FVKESK. The CDR3 runs to 15 residues. Here the CDR3 reads CASSQVTGLAYEQYF. The DNA for the CDR3 is TGTGCCAGCAGCCAAGTTACGGGACTAGCATACGAGCAGTACTTC. Complete variable domain (other parts from reference TRBV14 and TRBJ2-7): EAGVTQFPSHSVIEKGQTVTLRCDPISGHDNLYWYRRVMGKEIKFLLHFVKESKQDESGMPNNRFLAERTGGTYSTLKVQPAELEDSGVYFCASSQVTGLAYEQYFGPGTRLTVT.

The V and J genes are TRBV30 and TRBJ2-3, with TRBD2 identical over 9 bases. The ends lost 5 bases at V and 2 bases at J; junction bases unmatched: 8. This CDR3 has 15 amino acids. The germline V gene has CDR1 GTSNPN and CDR2 SVGIG (reference sequence). The CDR3 protein is CAWGFLAGTTDTQYF. CDR3 nucleotide sequence: TGTGCCTGGGGATTTCTAGCGGGGACCACAGATACGCAGTATTTT.